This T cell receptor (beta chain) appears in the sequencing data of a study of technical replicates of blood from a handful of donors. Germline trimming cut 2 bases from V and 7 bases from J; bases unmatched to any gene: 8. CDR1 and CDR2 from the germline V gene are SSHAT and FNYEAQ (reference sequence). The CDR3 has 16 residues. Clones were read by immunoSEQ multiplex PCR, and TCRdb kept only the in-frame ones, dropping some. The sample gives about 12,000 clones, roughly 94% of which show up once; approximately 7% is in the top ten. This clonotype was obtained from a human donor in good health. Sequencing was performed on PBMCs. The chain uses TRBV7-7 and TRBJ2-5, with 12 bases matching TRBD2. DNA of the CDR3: TGTGCCAGCAGCTTAAGACTAGCGGGGGCCGAGGGGACCCAGTACTTC. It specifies CASSLRLAGAEGTQYF.